These 32 T cell receptor beta chains came from one sample sequenced in a study of read filtering for tumor transcriptome and immune sequencing. The library was built from about 370 ng RNA with molecular barcoded adaptors for alpha/delta and beta/gamma chains. A single record per CDR3 protein comes from TCRdb applying MiXCR to the reads. The profile shows around 140,000 distinct CDR3 sequences, about 13% of them singletons. Material: a population of CD138-negative cells sorted from bone marrow. The receptors here all came from a donor aged 40 or older with multiple myeloma.

This clonotype was seen repeatedly, ten times or more. CDR3 amino acids: CASSRTGTGDYEQYF. The CDR3 DNA sequence: TGCGCCAGCAGCCGCACCGGGACAGGGGACTACGAGCAGTACTTC. The chain links TRBV4-1 to TRBJ2-7; TRBD1 matches at 10 bases. Trimming removed 4 bases from V and 3 bases from J; junction bases left unmatched: 6. Germline-derived CDR1 and CDR2 are MGHRA and YSYEKL. CDR3 length: 15 amino acids.

The chain recombines TRBV29-1 with TRBJ2-2, with D possibly TRBD1 on 6 matching bases. The CDR3 is 14 residues long. V was trimmed by 4 bases and J by 3 bases, leaving 12 bases between them. From germline, CDR1 is SQVTM and CDR2 ANQGSEA. The CDR3, as DNA: TGCAGCGTTGGGGACATACATTACACCGGGGAGCTGTTTTTT. As protein: CSVGDIHYTGELFF.

This clonotype showed up many times. A read error may be the cause here, since a much bigger clone is one base away. The CDR3 reads CASSRRQGDNEQFF. Written as DNA, the CDR3 is TGTGCCAGCAGCCGCCGACAGGGCGACAATGAGCAGTTCTTC. The rearrangement uses TRBV11-2 and TRBJ2-1; 7 positions match TRBD1. The CDR3 length is 14 residues. Germline CDR1 and CDR2: SGHAT and FQNNGV. Trimming removed 5 bases from V and 5 bases from J; junction bases left unmatched: 6.

This clonotype was detected ten times or more. The chain has TRBV3-1 and TRBJ2-1, with D maybe TRBD2 (5 bases). Between the trimmed V and J ends, which lost 2 bases and 4 bases, there was a span of 12 bases. Germline V lookup: CDR1 LGHDT, CDR2 YNNKEL (reference sequence). This CDR3 has 15 amino acids. This CDR3 reads CASSQTLDRYNEQFF. CDR3 DNA: TGTGCCAGCAGCCAAACACTAGACCGATACAATGAGCAGTTCTTC.

V and J are TRBV7-3 and TRBJ1-1, with D uncertain. The CDR3 covers 13 residues. The germline gives CDR1 SGHTA, CDR2 FQGTGA. In nucleotides, the CDR3 is TGTGTCAGTCGGGCTCGGGTGGACACTGAAGCTTTCTTT. Residues: CVSRARVDTEAFF.

This clonotype was detected ten times or more. The CDR3 DNA is TGTGCCAGCAGCTTAATTACTAGCGGGAGGAATGAGCAGTTCTTC. It yields the protein CASSLITSGRNEQFF. The V and J genes are TRBV7-3 and TRBJ2-1; 12 nucleotides line up with TRBD2. The V and J ends lost 1 base and 7 bases, in that order; junction bases with no gene match: 2. This CDR3 comprises 15 residues. CDR1 is SGHTA and CDR2 is FQGTGA in the germline V gene. Variable domain in full (rest from reference TRBV7-3 and TRBJ2-1): GAGVSQTPSNKVTEKGKYVELRCDPISGHTALYWYRQSLGQGPEFLIYFQGTGAADDSGLPNDRFFAVRPEGSVSTLKIQRTERGDSAVYLCASSLITSGRNEQFFGPGTRLTVL.

This clonotype was recorded at least ten times. This chain connects TRBV13 to TRBJ2-1, with TRBD1 identical over 7 bases. The germline gives CDR1 PRHDT, CDR2 FYEKMQ (reference sequence). The CDR3 spans 16 residues. V shed 4 bases, J shed 7 bases, and the junction held 13 bases outside the gene matches. The chain's CDR3 is CASSSRGGLEGNEQFF. The CDR3 nucleotides are TGTGCCAGCAGCTCCCGAGGGGGCCTTGAAGGAAATGAGCAGTTCTTC. Full variable domain (missing parts from reference TRBV13 and TRBJ2-1): AAGVIQSPRHLIKEKRETATLKCYPIPRHDTVYWYQQGPGQDPQFLISFYEKMQSDKGSIPDRFSAQQFSDYHSELNMSSLELGDSALYFCASSSRGGLEGNEQFFGPGTRLTVL.

This clonotype was seen more than once but under ten times. This chain uses TRBV5-1 with TRBJ1-2, with a possible D match to TRBD1 (5 bases). The ends were cut back, 4 bases at V and 3 bases at J, with 16 bases in the middle. The CDR3 consists of 15 residues. CDR1 and CDR2 (germline): SGHRS, YFSETQ. CDR3 loop: CASSINGGDYYGYTF. CDR3 DNA: TGCGCCAGCAGCATAAACGGGGGAGACTACTATGGCTACACCTTC.

About this clonotype itself: This sequence may be a read error, since a much larger clone differs from it by one base. This chain uses TRBV7-3 with TRBJ2-5, with 10 bases aligning to TRBD2. The CDR3 is made up of 14 amino acids. Germline V gives CDR1 SGHTA, CDR2 FQGTGA. This CDR3 is CASSPGSGRETQHF. The CDR3 DNA sequence: TGTGCCAGCAGCCCCGGGAGCGGGAGGGAGACCCAGCACTTC. Using reference TRBV7-3 and TRBJ2-5 for the parts outside the CDR3, the full variable domain is GAGVSQTPSNKVTEKGKYVELRCDPISGHTALYWYRQSLGQGPEFLIYFQGTGAADDSGLPNDRFFAVRPEGSVSTLKIQRTERGDSAVYLCASSPGSGRETQHFGPGTRLLVL.

This clonotype was counted ten times or more. The V call is TRBV2, the J call TRBJ1-1; 10 bases align to TRBD1. The CDR3 consists of 13 residues. In germline, CDR1 is SNHLY, CDR2 FYNNEI. V gave up 6 bases and J gave up 4 bases; unmatched junction bases: 2. CDR3 region: CASRGQGSTEAFF. In DNA form, the CDR3 reads TGTGCCAGCAGGGGACAGGGGAGCACTGAAGCTTTCTTT. Full variable domain (rest looked up from reference TRBV2 and TRBJ1-1): EPEVTQTPSHQVTQMGQEVILRCVPISNHLYFYWYRQILGQKVEFLVSFYNNEISEKSEIFDDQFSVERPDGSNFTLKIRSTKLEDSAMYFCASRGQGSTEAFFGQGTRLTVV.

A note on this clonotype: This may be a read error, as it is one base from a much larger clone. The chain links TRBV18 to TRBJ2-7, with no clear D. V was cut by 6 bases and J by 3 bases, with 15 bases left in between. The CDR3 covers 14 residues. Germline V gives CDR1 KGHSH, CDR2 LQKENI. The CDR3 sequence is CASSPFTSYYEQYF. CDR3 DNA: TGTGCCAGCTCCCCGTTCACCTCCTACTACGAGCAGTACTTC.

At least ten counts were recorded for this clonotype. V usage is TRBV19 and J usage is TRBJ1-5; D is ambiguous. The CDR3 has 13 residues. V lost 0 bases and J 6 bases, leaving 6 bases between the germline ends. Germline V gene sequence: CDR1 LNHDA, CDR2 SQIVND (reference sequence). The CDR3 here is CASSIEGTQPQHF. The CDR3 DNA sequence: TGTGCCAGTAGTATAGAAGGAACTCAGCCCCAGCATTTT.

This clonotype has at least ten counts. The junction departs from germline at one end; a sequencing error may be responsible. The chain couples TRBV7-2 to TRBJ1-6; the D is unclear. The CDR3 is made up of 13 amino acids. CDR1 and CDR2 from the germline V gene are SGHTA and FQGNSA. CDR3 amino acids: CASSLARDSPLHF. The CDR3 nucleotides are TGTGCCAGCAGCTTAGCGAGGGATTCCCCCCTCCACTTT.

The V gene is TRBV10-3, the J gene TRBJ2-5; a weak D match, TRBD2 (6 bases). This CDR3 is 16 amino acids long. Trimming stripped 5 bases from V and 0 bases from J, with 16 bases between. Germline V gene lookup returns CDR1 ENHRY and CDR2 SYGVKD. CDR3 sequence: CAISTSGGSYQETQYF. DNA for the CDR3: TGTGCCATCAGTACTAGTGGAGGGTCGTACCAAGAGACCCAGTACTTC.

Many counts were recorded for this clonotype. The chain recombines TRBV2 with TRBJ2-3; a possible D gene is TRBD2 (6 bases). Trimming removed 6 bases from V and 2 bases from J, with 21 bases in between. Germline V gene lookup returns CDR1 SNHLY and CDR2 FYNNEI. CDR3 length: 17 residues. CDR3 amino acids: CASSPSAAGSATDTQYF. The CDR3 coding sequence is TGTGCCAGCAGCCCATCCGCCGCGGGGTCAGCCACAGATACGCAGTATTTT. Filled out from reference TRBV2 and TRBJ2-3, the complete variable domain reads EPEVTQTPSHQVTQMGQEVILRCVPISNHLYFYWYRQILGQKVEFLVSFYNNEISEKSEIFDDQFSVERPDGSNFTLKIRSTKLEDSAMYFCASSPSAAGSATDTQYFGPGTRLTVL.

There are many counts of this clonotype. The chain carries TRBV6-2 or TRBV6-3 and TRBJ2-7; D perhaps matches TRBD1 (6 bases). V lost 5 bases, J lost 0 bases, and 11 bases lay in between. Germline CDR1 MNHEY, CDR2 SVGEGT. This CDR3 has 14 residues. The CDR3 nucleotides are TGTGCCAGCAGTCAACCGGGACACTCCTACGAGCAGTACTTC. It translates to CASSQPGHSYEQYF.

The V gene is TRBV4-1, the J gene TRBJ2-7, with D perhaps matching TRBD2 (5 bases). The CDR3 is 19 amino acids. Germline values: CDR1 MGHRA, CDR2 YSYEKL. Trimming removed 3 bases from V and 5 bases from J, with 29 bases in between. The CDR3 reads CASSHPLALLEMNQNEQYF. The CDR3 DNA reads as TGCGCCAGCAGCCACCCCCTGGCCCTACTAGAGATGAATCAAAACGAGCAGTACTTC.

This clonotype was detected ten times or more. The chain carries TRBV28 and TRBJ1-1; D ambiguous. Trimming pared 1 base from V and 1 base from J, leaving 4 bases between. The CDR3 consists of 13 residues. The germline CDR1 and CDR2 sequences are MDHEN and SYDVKM. In DNA, the CDR3 is TGTGCCAGCAGTTTATACCAGAACACTGAAGCTTTCTTT. This gives the protein CASSLYQNTEAFF.

This clonotype has at least ten counts. The J gene is TRBJ1-5, the V gene TRBV29-1; D is ambiguous. There are 13 residues in the CDR3. V was pared by 4 bases and J by 7 bases, with 14 bases between. CDR1 SQVTM and CDR2 ANQGSEA come from the germline V gene. The CDR3 here is CSVGVAQSQPQHF. The CDR3 DNA follows: TGCAGCGTTGGGGTCGCACAGAGCCAGCCCCAGCATTTT.

This clonotype was observed many times. The V and J genes are TRBV14 and TRBJ2-2; 8 bases are a match to TRBD2. CDR1 and CDR2 from the germline V gene are SGHDN and FVKESK. With 6 bases clipped from V and 2 bases from J, the junction kept 2 bases outside the gene matches. This CDR3 spans 14 amino acids. CDR3 sequence (DNA): TGTGCCAGCAGACTAGCGGTAAACACCGGGGAGCTGTTTTTT. Translated: CASRLAVNTGELFF.

Ten or more counts support this clonotype. The V gene is TRBV11-3, the J gene TRBJ2-1, with 12 bases fitting TRBD2. V gave up 1 base and J gave up 9 bases; unmatched junction bases: 10. Germline V gene data show CDR1 as SGHNT and CDR2 as YENEEA. This CDR3 has 17 residues. CDR3 in DNA: TGTGCCAGCAGCTTAGTCGGGCTAGCGGGAGGGCCCGGTGAGCAGTTCTTC. Its translation: CASSLVGLAGGPGEQFF.

Comments on this clonotype: It may be a read error: a sequence one base away is much more abundant. V and J are TRBV27 and TRBJ2-3; D remains unclear. CDR1 is MNHEY and CDR2 is SMNVEV in the germline V gene (reference sequence). This CDR3 is 10 amino acids long. The CDR3 reads CASRTDTQCF. Here the CDR3 DNA reads TGTGCCAGCAGAACAGATACGCAGTGTTTT.

The chain carries TRBV11-2 and TRBJ2-2; D ambiguous. Germline V lookup: CDR1 SGHAT, CDR2 FQNNGV. Trimming removed 1 base at V and 2 bases at J, with 8 bases between. The CDR3 runs 15 residues. The CDR3 loop is CASSLAALNTGELFF. In DNA, the CDR3 is TGTGCCAGCAGCTTAGCGGCCCTTAACACCGGGGAGCTGTTTTTT.

This clonotype has ten or more counts. The chain joins TRBV12-5 to TRBJ1-1; D may be TRBD1 (6 bases). CDR1 and CDR2 (germline): LGHNT, FRNRAP. Trimming removed 7 bases at V and 5 bases at J, with 17 bases between. This CDR3 has 14 residues. DNA of the CDR3: TGTGCTAGTGCCCTGGGGGGGGCCAGAACTGAAGCTTTCTTT. Its protein product is CASALGGARTEAFF.

By sample fraction, this clonotype is medium-sized. The V gene is TRBV20-1, the J gene TRBJ2-1; 7 bases are shared with TRBD1. The CDR3 is 15 amino acids. V lost 4 bases and J lost 1; bases outside the gene matches: 7. The germline V gene has CDR1 DFQATT and CDR2 SNEGSKA (reference sequence). The CDR3 DNA follows: TGCAGTGCTAAAGACCGGGACAGTTCCTACAATGAGCAGTTCTTC. It specifies CSAKDRDSSYNEQFF.

The chain couples TRBV29-1 to TRBJ2-2; no clear D. CDR3 size: 12 residues. CDR1 and CDR2 (germline): SQVTM, ANQGSEA. Trimming took off 1 base at V and 5 bases at J, with 5 bases between the two ends. CDR3 nucleotides: TGCAGCGTTGAAGTTTATACCGGGGAGCTGTTTTTT. Translated: CSVEVYTGELFF.

This clonotype was detected ten times or more. The chain couples TRBV5-5 to TRBJ1-1, with D unresolved. Germline lookup yields CDR1 SGHKS and CDR2 YYEKEE (reference sequence). V was pared by 0 bases and J by 1 base, with 4 bases between. CDR3 length: 13 amino acids. This chain's CDR3 is CASSLERNTEAFF. The DNA for the CDR3 is TGTGCCAGCAGCTTGGAGAGGAACACTGAAGCTTTCTTT.

Worth noting for this clonotype: It may be a read error: a sequence one base away is much more abundant. The gene calls are TRBV12-3 or TRBV12-4 and TRBJ1-1, with D hard to call. The CDR3 is 15 amino acids. The CDR3 DNA reads as TGTTCCAGCAGTTTATATGCTGGAGGCAACACTGAAGCTTTCTTT. This gives the protein CSSSLYAGGNTEAFF.

This clonotype was detected only a few times. The chain employs TRBV12-5 and TRBJ2-3; tentatively, D is TRBD1 or TRBD2 (5 bases each). Germline CDR1 and CDR2: LGHNT and FRNRAP. V was shortened by 6 bases and J by 2 bases, with 18 bases between the two germline ends. The CDR3 runs 16 residues. CDR3 nucleotide sequence: TGTGCTAGTGGCCCTACCGGGGCGGTGAACACAGATACGCAGTATTTT. Translation gives CASGPTGAVNTDTQYF. The full variable domain, its missing parts supplied by reference TRBV12-5 and TRBJ2-3, is DARVTQTPRHKVTEMGQEVTMRCQPILGHNTVFWYRQTMMQGLELLAYFRNRAPLDDSGMPKDRFSAEMPDATLATLKIQPSEPRDSAVYFCASGPTGAVNTDTQYFGPGTRLTVL.

This clonotype was seen ten or more times. V and J are TRBV29-1 and TRBJ1-4; 8 nucleotides line up with TRBD1. Trimming removed 6 bases from V and 0 bases from J; junction bases left unmatched: 6. The CDR3 contains 15 residues. In germline, CDR1 is SQVTM, CDR2 ANQGSEA. The CDR3 DNA is TGCAGCGTCACCGGGACAGGTTCAACTAATGAAAAACTGTTTTTT. This encodes CSVTGTGSTNEKLFF. The entire variable domain, with the rest obtained from reference TRBV29-1 and TRBJ1-4, is as follows: SAVISQKPSRDICQRGTSLTIQCQVDSQVTMMFWYRQQPGQSLTLIATANQGSEATYESGFVIDKFPISRPNLTFSTLTVSNMSPEDSSIYLCSVTGTGSTNEKLFFGSGTQLSVL.

This clonotype was counted between two and nine times. The rearrangement uses TRBV12-3 or TRBV12-4 and TRBJ2-4, with D uncertain. The length of the CDR3 is 14 residues. Trimming shortened V by 8 bases and J by 1 base, and 12 bases separated the two germline ends. The CDR3 DNA sequence: TGTGCCAGCGGGCTAGGCTCCGCCAAAAACATTCAGTACTTC. Its protein product is CASGLGSAKNIQYF.

This clonotype was seen repeatedly, ten times or more. The chain is built from TRBV4-3 and TRBJ2-7; no definite D call. The germline gives CDR1 LGHNA, CDR2 YSLEER. Trimming cost V 0 bases and J 3 bases, with 6 bases left between them. The CDR3 covers 13 residues. Here the CDR3 DNA reads TGCGCCAGCAGCCAAGATCTTGGCTACGAGCAGTACTTC. Its protein is CASSQDLGYEQYF.